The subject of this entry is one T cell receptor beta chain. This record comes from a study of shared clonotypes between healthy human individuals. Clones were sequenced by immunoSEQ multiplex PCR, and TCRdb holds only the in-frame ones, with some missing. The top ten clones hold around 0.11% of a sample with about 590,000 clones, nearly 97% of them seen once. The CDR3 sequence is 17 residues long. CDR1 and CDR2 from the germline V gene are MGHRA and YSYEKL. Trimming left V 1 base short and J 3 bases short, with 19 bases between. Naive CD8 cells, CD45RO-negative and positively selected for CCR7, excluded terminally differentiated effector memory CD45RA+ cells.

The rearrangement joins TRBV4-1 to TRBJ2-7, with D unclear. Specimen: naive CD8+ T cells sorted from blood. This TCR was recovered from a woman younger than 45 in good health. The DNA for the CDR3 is TGCGCCAGCAGCCAAGGGTGGGCAGATCGCACCCACTACGAGCAGTACTTC. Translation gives CASSQGWADRTHYEQYF.